This TCR beta chain is drawn from a study of T cells in Graves' hyperthyroidism and ophthalmopathy. Across the whole study: At the time of initial diagnosis and before any treatment, peripheral blood was collected.

The germline CDR1 and CDR2 sequences are MDHEN and SYDVKM. The CDR3 is 16 residues long. Trimming cost V 2 bases and J 2 bases, with 16 bases left between them. This clonotype was counted at least ten times. RNA transcripts provided the source from which TCR beta CDR3 regions were amplified. HTBI primers were used for first-round RT-PCR of the TCR CDR3. A single record per CDR3 protein comes from TCRdb applying MiXCR to the multiplex PCR reads. This table has fewer than 250,000 distinct CDR3 sequences, roughly 18% appearing once. Diagnoses were established using clinical symptoms, serum thyroxine and TRAb, thyroid ultrasound and orbital computed tomography.

The chain employs TRBV28 and TRBJ2-7; maybe TRBD1 (8 bases). The receptor was isolated from a man in his forties or fifties with Graves' hyperthyroidism. Sequencing input: blood. The CDR3 nucleotides read TGTGCCAGCAGTTTACTCCGACAGGGGACTACCTACGAGCAGTACTTC. It is translated as CASSLLRQGTTYEQYF.